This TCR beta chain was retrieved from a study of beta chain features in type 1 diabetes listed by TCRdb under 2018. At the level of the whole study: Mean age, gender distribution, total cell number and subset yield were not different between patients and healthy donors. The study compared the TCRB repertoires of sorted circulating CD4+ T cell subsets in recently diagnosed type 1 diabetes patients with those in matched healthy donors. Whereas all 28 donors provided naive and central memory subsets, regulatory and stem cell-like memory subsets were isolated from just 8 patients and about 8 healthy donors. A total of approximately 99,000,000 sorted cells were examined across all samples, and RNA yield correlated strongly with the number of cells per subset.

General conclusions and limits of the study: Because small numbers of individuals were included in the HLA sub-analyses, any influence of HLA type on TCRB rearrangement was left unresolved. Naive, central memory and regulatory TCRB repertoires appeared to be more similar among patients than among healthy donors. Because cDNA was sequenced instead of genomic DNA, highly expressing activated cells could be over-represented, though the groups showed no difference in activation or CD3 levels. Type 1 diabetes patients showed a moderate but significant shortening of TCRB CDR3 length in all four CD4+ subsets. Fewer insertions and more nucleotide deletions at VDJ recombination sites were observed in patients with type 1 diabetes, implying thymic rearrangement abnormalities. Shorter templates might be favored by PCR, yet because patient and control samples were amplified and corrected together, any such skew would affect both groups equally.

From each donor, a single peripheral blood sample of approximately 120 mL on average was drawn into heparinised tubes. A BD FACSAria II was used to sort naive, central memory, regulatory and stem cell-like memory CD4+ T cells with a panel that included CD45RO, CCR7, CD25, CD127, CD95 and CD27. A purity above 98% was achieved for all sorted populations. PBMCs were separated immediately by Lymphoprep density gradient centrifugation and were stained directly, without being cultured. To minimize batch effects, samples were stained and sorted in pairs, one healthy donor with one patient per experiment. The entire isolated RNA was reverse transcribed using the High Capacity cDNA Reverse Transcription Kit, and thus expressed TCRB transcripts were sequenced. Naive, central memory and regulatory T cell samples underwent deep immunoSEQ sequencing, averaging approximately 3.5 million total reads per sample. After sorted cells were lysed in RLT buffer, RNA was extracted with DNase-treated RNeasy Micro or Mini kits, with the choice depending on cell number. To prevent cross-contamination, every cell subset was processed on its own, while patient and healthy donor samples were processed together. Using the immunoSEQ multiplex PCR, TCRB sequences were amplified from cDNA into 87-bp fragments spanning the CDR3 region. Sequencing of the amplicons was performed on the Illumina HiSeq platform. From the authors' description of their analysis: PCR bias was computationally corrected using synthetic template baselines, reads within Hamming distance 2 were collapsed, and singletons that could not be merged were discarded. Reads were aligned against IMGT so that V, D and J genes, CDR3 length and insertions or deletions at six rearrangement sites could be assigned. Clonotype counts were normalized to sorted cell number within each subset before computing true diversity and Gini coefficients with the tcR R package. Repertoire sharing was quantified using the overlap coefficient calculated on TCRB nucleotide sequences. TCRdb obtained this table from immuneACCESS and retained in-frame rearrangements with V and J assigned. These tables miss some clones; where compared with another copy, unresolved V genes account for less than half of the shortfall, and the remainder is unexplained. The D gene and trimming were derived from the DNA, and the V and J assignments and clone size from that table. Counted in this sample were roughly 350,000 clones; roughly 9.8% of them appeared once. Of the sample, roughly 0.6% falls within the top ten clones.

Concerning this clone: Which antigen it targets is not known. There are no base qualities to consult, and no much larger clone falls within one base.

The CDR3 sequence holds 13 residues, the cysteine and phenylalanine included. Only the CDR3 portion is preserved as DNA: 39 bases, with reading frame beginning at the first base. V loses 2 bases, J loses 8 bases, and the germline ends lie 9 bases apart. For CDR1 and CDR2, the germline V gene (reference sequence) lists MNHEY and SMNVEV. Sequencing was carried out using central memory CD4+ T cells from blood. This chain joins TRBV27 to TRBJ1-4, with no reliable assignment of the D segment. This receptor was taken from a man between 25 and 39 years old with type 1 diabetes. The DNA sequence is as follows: TGTGCCAGCAGTTTACGGCGAGGGGAAAAACTGTTTTTT. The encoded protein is CASSLRRGEKLFF.